What follows are 7 T cell receptor beta chains derived from one specimen sequenced in a study of OX40 agonist ivuxolimab in advanced cancers. This table comes from immunoSEQ multiplex PCR, and its TCRdb copy is limited to in-frame clones, with some not included. The data show roughly 70,000 clones, with approximately 87% seen just once and 0.68% held by the top ten. The starting material was CD4+ or CD8+ T cells sorted from blood, obtained in a trial of the OX40 agonist ivuxolimab. Source of these receptors: an adult with an advanced solid tumor such as melanoma, head and neck, liver or kidney cancer.

The chain employs TRBV4-1 and TRBJ1-6, with 9 bases that match TRBD1. This CDR3 is 19 amino acids long. CDR1 is MGHRA and CDR2 is YSYEKL in the germline V gene. With V trimmed by 1 base and J by 8 bases, 15 bases remained unmatched. CDR3 nucleotides: TGCGCCAGCAGCCAAGTTTCGGGATGGGGGGACAGGGCAGATTCACCCCTCCACTTT. Protein: CASSQVSGWGDRADSPLHF.

This clone turned up a few times. The rearrangement uses TRBV7-9 and TRBJ1-2; D uncertain. V was pared by 5 bases and J by 0 bases, with 13 bases between. Germline values: CDR1 SEHNR, CDR2 FQNEAQ (reference sequence). The CDR3 extends over 15 amino acids. CDR3 region: CASSPPEGSNYGYTF. CDR3 coding DNA: TGTGCCAGCAGCCCTCCAGAGGGATCTAACTATGGCTACACCTTC.

V and J are TRBV7-2 and TRBJ2-7, with D possibly TRBD1 on 5 matching bases. CDR3 length equals 15 residues. Trimming took off 7 bases at V and 5 bases at J, with 21 bases between the two ends. Per the germline V gene, CDR1 is SGHTA and CDR2 is FQGNSA. The CDR3 loop is CASTPGQGYPHEQYF. The CDR3 nucleotides read TGTGCCAGCACCCCTGGACAAGGCTACCCCCACGAGCAGTACTTC.

V gene TRBV6-5 combines with J gene TRBJ2-7, with D possibly TRBD2 on 5 matching bases. V was cut by 5 bases and J by 0 bases, with 14 bases left in between. The germline V gene has CDR1 MNHEY and CDR2 SVGAGI. The CDR3 length is 15 residues. CDR3 DNA sequence: TGTGCCAGCAGTATTCGACGGAGGAGCTCCTACGAGCAGTACTTC. Translated, it gives CASSIRRRSSYEQYF.

This clone occurred once. This chain uses TRBV6-6 with TRBJ1-5, with D unresolved. Per germline, CDR1 MNHNY and CDR2 SVGAGI (reference sequence). CDR3 length: 11 amino acids. V gave up 4 bases and J gave up 3 bases, with 1 base separating them. CDR3 nucleotide sequence: TGTGCCAGCAGTTCCAATCAGCCCCAGCATTTT. Protein product: CASSSNQPQHF.

This chain connects TRBV6-5 to TRBJ2-7; 7 bases are a match to TRBD2. J gave up 1 base and V 7 bases, and 4 bases lay outside the gene matches. Looked up from germline, CDR1 is MNHEY and CDR2 is SVGAGI. The CDR3 runs to 13 residues. Here the CDR3 DNA reads TGTGCCAGCAATGCGGGGGAGTCCTACGAGCAGTACTTC. Translated, it gives CASNAGESYEQYF.

The rearrangement links TRBV18 to TRBJ2-3; D is possibly TRBD1 (5 bases). Trimming shortened V by 1 base and J by 3 bases, and 14 bases separated the two germline ends. The germline V gene encodes CDR1 KGHSH and CDR2 LQKENI. The CDR3 extends over 16 amino acids. In nucleotides, the CDR3 is TGTGCCAGCTCACCACGGACAAACCTAGGGACAGATACGCAGTATTTT. Encoded protein: CASSPRTNLGTDTQYF.